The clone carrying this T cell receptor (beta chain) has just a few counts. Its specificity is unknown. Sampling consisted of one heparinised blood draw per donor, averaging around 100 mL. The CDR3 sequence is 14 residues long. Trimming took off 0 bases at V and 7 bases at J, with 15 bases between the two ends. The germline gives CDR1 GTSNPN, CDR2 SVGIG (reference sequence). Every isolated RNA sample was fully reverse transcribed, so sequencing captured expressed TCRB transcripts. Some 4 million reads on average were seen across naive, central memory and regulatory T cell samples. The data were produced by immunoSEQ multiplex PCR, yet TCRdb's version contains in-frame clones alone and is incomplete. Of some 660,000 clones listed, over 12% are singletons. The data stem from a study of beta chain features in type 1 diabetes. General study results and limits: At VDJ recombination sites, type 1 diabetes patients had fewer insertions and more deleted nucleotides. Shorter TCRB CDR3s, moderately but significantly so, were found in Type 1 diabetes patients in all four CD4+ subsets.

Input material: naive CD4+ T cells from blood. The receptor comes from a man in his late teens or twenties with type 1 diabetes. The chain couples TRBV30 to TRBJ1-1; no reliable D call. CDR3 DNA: TGTGCCTGGAGTGTAGGCCCCGGTACTGTTGAAGCTTTCTTT. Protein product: CAWSVGPGTVEAFF.